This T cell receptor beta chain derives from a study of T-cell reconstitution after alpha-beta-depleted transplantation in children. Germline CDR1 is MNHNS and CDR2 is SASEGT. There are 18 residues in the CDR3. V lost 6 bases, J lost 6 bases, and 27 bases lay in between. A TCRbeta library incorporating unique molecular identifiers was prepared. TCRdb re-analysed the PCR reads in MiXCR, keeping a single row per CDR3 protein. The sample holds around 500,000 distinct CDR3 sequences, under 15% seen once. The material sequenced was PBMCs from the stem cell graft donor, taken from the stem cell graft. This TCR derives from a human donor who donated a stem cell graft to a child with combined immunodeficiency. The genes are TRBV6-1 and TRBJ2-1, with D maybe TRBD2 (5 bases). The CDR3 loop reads CASSPILTAGIESNEQFF. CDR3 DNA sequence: TGTGCCAGCAGCCCAATTTTGACTGCCGGGATCGAATCCAATGAGCAGTTCTTC.